Listed below are T cell receptor beta chains from one sample, sequenced in a study of stem cell transplantation in POMP-related autoinflammatory disease. Assay used: immunoSEQ multiplex PCR; TCRdb lists only in-frame clones, some missing. This sample has 25,000 to 30,000 clones, with roughly four fifths found just once. The sample in question was CD4+ T cells from PBMCs, obtained before stem cell transplantation. These receptor sequences come from a human donor with POMP-related autoinflammation and immune dysregulation (PRAID). Each CDR3 is given with its conserved first and last residue. D genes are given only for firm matches. Only some rows state a clone size, as once, few, many or a class for expanded clones.

J,length,D,V,size,CDR3,DNA
TRBJ2-7,17,NA,TRBV27,NA,CASSLRQDTTFSYEQYF,TGTGCCAGCAGTTTACGCCAGGACACCACCTTCTCCTACGAGCAGTACTTC
TRBJ2-6,17,TRBD2,TRBV2,NA,CASSLLAGTSGANVLTF,TGTGCCAGCAGTTTACTAGCGGGAACCTCTGGGGCCAACGTCCTGACTTTC
TRBJ2-1,18,TRBD2,TRBV12-5,NA,CASGLNLAGGSSYNEQFF,TGTGCTAGTGGTTTAAACCTAGCGGGAGGGAGCTCCTACAATGAGCAGTTCTTC
TRBJ2-5,14,NA,TRBV5-4,NA,CASSSQGKGETQYF,TGTGCCAGCAGCTCCCAGGGGAAAGGGGAGACCCAGTACTTC
TRBJ2-1,16,NA,TRBV25-1,NA,CASSGSGTNTYNEQFF,TGTGCCAGCAGTGGTTCCGGGACAAACACCTACAATGAGCAGTTCTTC
TRBJ2-7,14,TRBD1,TRBV2,NA,CASTVSGTGHEQYF,TGTGCCAGCACTGTATCCGGGACAGGGCACGAGCAGTACTTC
TRBJ2-3,14,NA,TRBV2,NA,CASSVGGDGDTQYF,TGTGCCAGCAGTGTGGGCGGGGATGGGGATACGCAGTATTTT
TRBJ1-1,13,TRBD1,TRBV2,NA,CATQGARDTEAFF,TGTGCCACGCAGGGGGCTCGTGACACTGAAGCTTTCTTT
TRBJ2-6,18,TRBD1,TRBV5-1,NA,CASSRWTGLSSGANVLTF,TGCGCCAGCAGCCGATGGACAGGGCTCAGCTCTGGGGCCAACGTCCTGACTTTC
TRBJ2-3,15,NA,TRBV5-1,NA,CASSLRAGRTDTQYF,TGCGCCAGCAGCTTGCGAGCGGGTAGGACAGATACGCAGTATTTT
TRBJ2-7,14,NA,TRBV6-6,NA,CASSTDGEPYEQYF,TGTGCCAGCAGTACCGACGGGGAACCCTACGAGCAGTACTTC
TRBJ1-6,18,NA,TRBV6-9,NA,CASSYSSTARPGYSPLHF,TGTGCCAGCAGTTATTCCTCGACAGCCCGTCCTGGGTATTCACCCCTCCACTTT
TRBJ2-7,13,NA,TRBV6-1,once,CASSEASAYEQYF,TGTGCCAGCAGTGAAGCGTCCGCCTACGAGCAGTACTTC
TRBJ1-4,14,NA,TRBV4-1,NA,CASRHPATNEKLFF,TGCGCCAGCAGACATCCCGCAACTAATGAAAAACTGTTTTTT
TRBJ1-5,14,NA,TRBV2,NA,CASRKDITNQPQHF,TGTGCCAGCAGGAAGGACATCACAAATCAGCCCCAGCATTTT
TRBJ2-3,14,TRBD2,TRBV9,NA,CASSEPGTTNTQYF,TGTGCCAGCAGCGAACCCGGGACTACGAATACGCAGTATTTT
TRBJ1-2,14,TRBD1,TRBV28,NA,CASSLGQTNYGYTF,TGTGCCAGCAGCTTGGGACAGACTAACTATGGCTACACCTTC
TRBJ1-2,13,NA,TRBV6-5,NA,CASSYGMGYGYTF,TGTGCCAGCAGTTATGGTATGGGCTATGGCTACACCTTC
TRBJ2-5,14,NA,TRBV5-4,NA,CASSLDSYQETQYF,TGTGCCAGCAGCTTGGACAGCTACCAAGAGACCCAGTACTTC
TRBJ2-1,15,TRBD2,TRBV18,NA,CASSPRLAGDNEQFF,TGTGCCAGCTCACCCAGACTAGCGGGTGACAATGAGCAGTTCTTC
TRBJ1-2,16,TRBD1,TRBV5-6,NA,CASSETGGNVPNGYTF,TGTGCCAGCAGCGAGACAGGGGGCAATGTACCTAATGGCTACACCTTC
TRBJ2-5,13,NA,TRBV27,NA,CASRGSGAETQYF,TGTGCCAGCAGGGGTTCTGGGGCAGAGACCCAGTACTTC
TRBJ1-1,12,NA,TRBV11-2,NA,CASRTSGTEAFF,TGTGCCAGCAGGACAAGCGGAACTGAAGCTTTCTTT
TRBJ2-5,13,NA,TRBV12-2,NA,CASRLPELETQYF,TGTGCAAGTCGCTTACCTGAATTAGAGACCCAGTACTTC
TRBJ1-4,14,NA,TRBV28,once,CASSLSQVREKLFF,TGTGCCAGCAGTTTAAGCCAGGTCCGTGAAAAACTGTTTTTT
TRBJ1-2,16,TRBD1,TRBV18,NA,CASSQRTGDPNYGYTF,TGTGCCAGCTCCCAGCGGACAGGGGACCCTAACTATGGCTACACCTTC
TRBJ2-2,17,TRBD1,TRBV15,NA,CATSRDRDRENTGELFF,TGTGCCACCAGCAGAGATCGCGACAGGGAGAACACCGGGGAGCTGTTTTTT
TRBJ1-2,14,NA,TRBV28,few,CASSLKGILYGYTF,TGTGCCAGCAGTTTGAAGGGTATTCTCTATGGCTACACCTTC
TRBJ1-4,13,TRBD1,TRBV18,NA,CASLGQGGEKLFF,TGTGCCAGCTTAGGACAGGGAGGAGAAAAACTGTTTTTT
TRBJ2-7,11,NA,TRBV6-6,NA,CASGSPYEQYF,TGTGCCAGCGGTAGTCCCTACGAGCAGTACTTC
TRBJ2-4,16,TRBD2,TRBV7-2,NA,CASSPGLAGAKNIQYF,TGTGCCAGCAGCCCCGGACTAGCGGGAGCCAAAAACATTCAGTACTTC
TRBJ1-1,18,TRBD1,TRBV5-1,NA,CASSLNLGQGTMNTEAFF,TGCGCCAGCAGCTTGAATCTAGGACAGGGAACCATGAACACTGAAGCTTTCTTT
TRBJ2-2,13,NA,TRBV6-6,once,CASRRLLTGELFF,TGTGCCAGCAGAAGACTCTTAACCGGGGAGCTGTTTTTT
TRBJ2-7,13,NA,TRBV4-2,NA,CASSQGPRYEQYF,TGTGCCAGCAGCCAAGGGCCCCGATACGAGCAGTACTTC
TRBJ2-3,13,NA,TRBV7-3,NA,CASSLGGGRTQYF,TGTGCCAGCAGCTTAGGAGGGGGACGAACGCAGTATTTT
TRBJ1-1,15,NA,TRBV9,NA,CASSVQGTWDTEAFF,TGTGCCAGCAGCGTGCAGGGAACCTGGGACACTGAAGCTTTCTTT
TRBJ2-1,14,NA,TRBV18,NA,CASSPVAPGDEQFF,TGTGCCAGCTCACCCGTGGCCCCGGGGGATGAGCAGTTCTTC
TRBJ1-5,12,NA,TRBV19,NA,CASISPPSPQHF,TGTGCCAGTATATCCCCCCCATCGCCCCAGCATTTT
TRBJ2-1,16,TRBD1,TRBV10-3,NA,CAISESPGQGDNEQFF,TGTGCCATCAGTGAGTCGCCGGGACAGGGCGACAATGAGCAGTTCTTC
TRBJ2-5,13,NA,TRBV4-2,NA,CASSNSEGETQYF,TGTGCCAGCAGCAACTCTGAAGGGGAGACCCAGTACTTC
TRBJ2-7,13,TRBD2,TRBV30,once,CAWRDSGRPKQYF,TGTGCCTGGAGGGACAGCGGGAGACCCAAGCAGTACTTC
TRBJ2-3,14,NA,TRBV2,NA,CASSETRSTDTQYF,TGTGCCAGCAGTGAAACTCGAAGCACAGATACGCAGTATTTT